The 27 T cell receptor beta chains in this list originate from one sample, sequenced in a study of OX40 agonist ivuxolimab in advanced cancers. TCRdb's table, derived via immunoSEQ multiplex PCR, lists solely in-frame clones and lacks some. The profile shows 130,000 or so clones, about 93% of them singletons. Sequenced here: CD4+ or CD8+ T cells sorted from blood, sampled in a trial of the OX40 agonist ivuxolimab. The origin of the receptors is an adult with an advanced solid tumor such as melanoma, head and neck, liver or kidney cancer.

The genes are TRBV18 and TRBJ2-2, with D unclear. V lost 4 bases to trimming and J lost 7 bases, with 10 bases between them. CDR3 length: 13 amino acids. CDR1 KGHSH and CDR2 LQKENI come from the germline V gene. CDR3 sequence: CASSLKMNGELFF. For the CDR3, the DNA is TGTGCCAGCTCACTGAAAATGAACGGGGAGCTGTTTTTT.

The chain joins TRBV11-2 to TRBJ1-1, with TRBD1 as a possible D gene (5 bases). The CDR3 runs 13 residues. V was trimmed by 4 bases and J by 1 base, leaving 7 bases between them. CDR1 SGHAT and CDR2 FQNNGV come from the germline V gene. CDR3 coding DNA: TGTGCCAGCAGCTACACAGGGAACACTGAAGCTTTCTTT. This gives the protein CASSYTGNTEAFF.

The chain recombines TRBV4-2 with TRBJ2-7, with 7 nucleotides matching TRBD2. The germline V gene has CDR1 LGHNA and CDR2 YNFKEQ. This CDR3 has 14 amino acids. V dropped 1 base and J dropped 0; count of bases not matched to a gene: 0. CDR3: CASSQGGSSYEQYF. The CDR3, as DNA: TGTGCCAGCAGCCAAGGCGGGAGCTCCTACGAGCAGTACTTC.

V gene TRBV18 combines with J gene TRBJ2-2, with D hard to call. Trimming shortened V by 3 bases and J by 0 bases, and 5 bases separated the two germline ends. Germline assignment: CDR1 KGHSH and CDR2 LQKENI. This CDR3 has 14 residues. The CDR3 spells CASSPSANTGELFF. Here the CDR3 DNA reads TGTGCCAGCTCACCTTCCGCGAACACCGGGGAGCTGTTTTTT.

The chain carries TRBV19 and TRBJ2-4, with D possibly TRBD1 on 5 matching bases. CDR1 is LNHDA and CDR2 is SQIVND in the germline V gene (reference sequence). Deletions cut 8 bases from V and 14 bases from J, with 19 bases between. This CDR3 has 12 residues. CDR3 sequence: CASGTIAGSEYF. The CDR3 DNA sequence: TGTGCCAGTGGTACAATTGCAGGGTCGGAGTACTTC.

The V and J genes are TRBV9 and TRBJ2-3; unclear D gene. V was cut by 0 bases and J by 4 bases, with 12 bases left in between. CDR1 is SGDLS and CDR2 is YYNGEE in the germline V gene. This CDR3 has 15 residues. For the CDR3, the DNA is TGTGCCAGCAGCGTAGTCCCAGACCCCTCAGATACGCAGTATTTT. It translates to CASSVVPDPSDTQYF.

This sequence joins TRBV18 and TRBJ2-7; 7 bases line up with TRBD2. The CDR3 is 16 residues long. CDR1 KGHSH and CDR2 LQKENI come from the germline V gene. After removal of 4 bases from V and 4 bases from J, the junction contained 13 bases not matched to a gene. The CDR3 bases are TGTGCCAGCTCACAAACGCAAGGTAGCGGGTTTTACGAGCAGTACTTC. The encoded protein is CASSQTQGSGFYEQYF.

The V and J genes are TRBV30 and TRBJ2-7; D is possibly TRBD2 (6 bases). Germline loops: CDR1 GTSNPN, CDR2 SVGIG (reference sequence). This CDR3 is 14 amino acids long. Trimming pared 5 bases from V and 12 bases from J, leaving 26 bases between. The CDR3 protein is CAWGGFVPNFGTYF. The CDR3 DNA reads TGTGCCTGGGGGGGGTTCGTTCCCAACTTCGGGACGTACTTC.

This clone was found once. The V gene is TRBV7-2, the J gene TRBJ2-1; no clear D. Germline CDR1 SGHTA, CDR2 FQGNSA. The V gene lost 5 bases and the J gene lost 10 bases, with 15 bases spanning the gap. The CDR3 extends over 13 amino acids. The CDR3 here is CASSPSRVGEQFF. In DNA form, the CDR3 reads TGTGCCAGCAGCCCTTCTAGGGTTGGCGAGCAGTTCTTC.

Only one count was recorded for this clone. The J gene is TRBJ1-2, the V gene TRBV28, with unresolved D. Germline lookup yields CDR1 MDHEN and CDR2 SYDVKM. The CDR3 has 14 amino acids. V was pared by 2 bases and J by 5 bases, with 12 bases between. The CDR3 DNA reads TGTGCCAGCAGTTTAGGTCAGGCCCCTTATGGCTACACCTTC. Translation gives CASSLGQAPYGYTF.

The V gene is TRBV6-5, the J gene TRBJ2-2; D gene ambiguous. The germline V and J ends were trimmed by 2 bases and 2 bases, with 0 bases remaining between them. Germline CDR1 and CDR2: MNHEY and SVGAGI. This CDR3 has 12 residues. The DNA of the CDR3 is TGTGCCAGCAGTTACAACACCGGGGAGCTGTTTTTT. Encoded protein: CASSYNTGELFF.

Comment on this clone: Other DNA sequences within the sample encode an identical CDR3. The chain couples TRBV18 to TRBJ2-5; D unresolved. V was cut by 3 bases and J by 0 bases, with 2 bases left in between. CDR1 and CDR2 from the germline V gene are KGHSH and LQKENI. The CDR3 has 12 residues. CDR3 in DNA: TGTGCCAGCTCACCGTACCAAGAGACCCAGTACTTC. Amino acids: CASSPYQETQYF. The variable domain in full, with the rest retrieved from reference TRBV18 and TRBJ2-5, is NAGVMQNPRHLVRRRGQEARLRCSPMKGHSHVYWYRQLPEEGLKFMVYLQKENIIDESGMPKERFSAEFPKEGPSILRIQQVVRGDSAAYFCASSPYQETQYFGPGTRLLVL.

V is TRBV7-6 and J is TRBJ2-3; D gene uncertain. Germline lookup yields CDR1 SGHVS and CDR2 FNYEAQ. Trimming removed 4 bases from V and 0 bases from J, with 5 bases in between. CDR3 length: 13 residues. The DNA for the CDR3 is TGTGCCAGCAGCTGGGCCAGCACAGATACGCAGTATTTT. This encodes CASSWASTDTQYF.

The chain joins TRBV6-6 to TRBJ2-4, with 7 bases aligning to TRBD1. Unmatched junction bases numbered 7, after V lost 0 bases and J lost 8 bases. The CDR3 loop spans 15 amino acids. Germline lookup yields CDR1 MNHNY and CDR2 SVGAGI (reference sequence). The CDR3 spells CASSYSRGRRDIQYF. In DNA, the CDR3 is TGTGCCAGCAGTTACTCGAGGGGGCGCAGGGACATTCAGTACTTC.

The V and J genes are TRBV19 and TRBJ2-5; D might be TRBD1 (6 bases). This CDR3 has 16 residues. Trimming removed 4 bases from V and 5 bases from J, with 20 bases in between. From germline, CDR1 is LNHDA and CDR2 SQIVND (reference sequence). CDR3 bases: TGTGCCAGTAGTACCCTCTCTACCTTCGACAGGGAGACCCAGTACTTC. It is translated as CASSTLSTFDRETQYF.

The sample holds one count of this clone. The chain combines TRBV2 with TRBJ2-3; D might be TRBD1 (5 bases). The ends were cut back, 3 bases at V and 2 bases at J, with 9 bases in the middle. This CDR3 comprises 14 residues. Germline-derived CDR1 and CDR2 are SNHLY and FYNNEI. The CDR3: CASSEGLSTDTQYF. The CDR3 bases are TGTGCCAGCAGTGAGGGGCTCTCCACAGATACGCAGTATTTT.

J is TRBJ1-1 and V is TRBV5-8; D might be TRBD1 (6 bases). V was pared by 1 base and J by 0 bases, with 13 bases between. Germline CDR1 is SGHTS and CDR2 is YDEGEE. The CDR3 is 16 amino acids. DNA for the CDR3: TGTGCCAGCAGCTTGCCGTGGACAGTTATGAACACTGAAGCTTTCTTT. This translates into CASSLPWTVMNTEAFF.

V and J are TRBV19 and TRBJ1-6; 8 bases match TRBD1. The CDR3 has 16 residues. Trimming cost V 8 bases and J 8 bases; bases outside gene matches: 14. From germline, CDR1 is LNHDA and CDR2 SQIVND (reference sequence). The CDR3 sequence: CASPRQDRGGHSPLHF. The CDR3 DNA reads TGTGCCAGTCCCAGACAAGACAGGGGTGGTCATTCACCCCTCCACTTT.

This clone was seen just once. The chain joins TRBV7-2 to TRBJ2-7; 11 bases line up with TRBD2. This CDR3 is built from 17 residues. The germline gives CDR1 SGHTA, CDR2 FQGNSA. J lost 7 bases, V lost 5 bases, and 16 bases had no gene match. The CDR3, as DNA: TGTGCCAGCAGCCAGGAGTCCCTAGCGGGAGGCACGGGTGAGCAGTACTTC. It translates to CASSQESLAGGTGEQYF.

The V gene is TRBV25-1, the J gene TRBJ1-2, with TRBD1 matching 10 bases. The CDR3 loop spans 16 amino acids. Losses at the gene ends were 4 bases for V and 4 bases for J; bases not matched to a gene: 9. CDR1 is MGHDK and CDR2 is SYGVNS in the germline V gene. The CDR3 DNA reads TGTGCCAGCAGTGCCACTGACAGGGGGCGAGGCTATGGCTACACCTTC. Encoded protein: CASSATDRGRGYGYTF.

The chain joins TRBV11-1 to TRBJ1-1; D remains unclear. V was cut by 5 bases and J by 10 bases, with 11 bases left in between. Germline V gene lookup returns CDR1 SGHAT and CDR2 FQDESV (reference sequence). The CDR3 is 11 residues long. The CDR3 spells CASSTQILAFF. CDR3 bases: TGTGCCAGCAGCACTCAGATTTTAGCTTTCTTT.

The V and J genes are TRBV4-1 and TRBJ2-5; D is unresolved. Trimming removed 0 bases from V and 9 bases from J, with 14 bases in between. This CDR3 is 14 amino acids long. Germline lookup yields CDR1 MGHRA and CDR2 YSYEKL. The CDR3: CASSQEPTPRAQYF. Written as DNA, the CDR3 is TGCGCCAGCAGCCAAGAACCGACACCTCGCGCCCAGTACTTC.

The chain employs TRBV5-5 and TRBJ2-5; maybe TRBD1 (6 bases). The CDR3 is made up of 12 amino acids. Germline V CDR1 and CDR2: SGHKS, YYEKEE (reference sequence). V lost 3 bases to trimming and J lost 9 bases, with 12 bases between them. Here the CDR3 reads CASSSTQGPQYF. CDR3 coding DNA: TGTGCCAGCAGCTCAACTCAGGGGCCCCAGTACTTC.

The rearrangement joins TRBV10-3 to TRBJ2-1; the match to TRBD2 covers 7 bases. V shed 3 bases and J 1 base; nucleotides not matched to a gene: 3. This CDR3 comprises 15 residues. Germline loops: CDR1 ENHRY, CDR2 SYGVKD. CDR3 in amino acids: CAISDTSASYNEQFF. CDR3 nucleotide sequence: TGTGCCATCAGTGATACTAGCGCGTCCTACAATGAGCAGTTCTTC.

This chain joins TRBV9 and TRBJ2-5; D ambiguous. The CDR3 loop spans 13 amino acids. V shed 1 base and J shed 1 base, with 5 bases lying between them. The germline gives CDR1 SGDLS, CDR2 YYNGEE. DNA for the CDR3: TGTGCCAGCAGCGTATACGGCCAAGAGACCCAGTACTTC. It yields the protein CASSVYGQETQYF.

The rearrangement links TRBV18 to TRBJ1-2; 7 positions agree with TRBD1. Germline V gene lookup returns CDR1 KGHSH and CDR2 LQKENI. CDR3 length: 15 residues. V lost 6 bases, J lost 5 bases, and 12 bases stayed unmatched. The CDR3 DNA is TGTGCCAGCTCGACCGGGACCAGGGGGAGGTATGGCTACACCTTC. It is translated as CASSTGTRGRYGYTF.

This clone has a handful of counts. J is TRBJ1-1 and V is TRBV29-1; D might be TRBD1 (6 bases). The V and J ends lost 4 bases and 5 bases respectively, with 14 bases between them. Germline V CDR1 and CDR2: SQVTM, ANQGSEA. CDR3 length: 13 residues. The CDR3 protein is CSVARGGWTEAFF. CDR3 nucleotides: TGCAGCGTTGCTAGGGGGGGCTGGACTGAAGCTTTCTTT.